This record concerns one TCR beta chain sequence. Its target is not known. Each sample yielded at least 7 million isolated PBMCs. It was with a sample-barcoded 5' primer and a J-beta primer mix that a second PCR of roughly 6 to 12 cycles was run. One entry per CDR3 protein results from TCRdb running MiXCR on the 5' RACE reads. In the table there are over a million distinct CDR3 sequences, under 55% of which are singletons. CDR3 length equals 16 residues. Germline loops: CDR1 MNHNS, CDR2 SASEGT. Trimming cost V 6 bases and J 7 bases, with 24 bases left between them. This entry belongs to a study of blood T cells in healthy people across ages. Study-wide findings and caveats: Per million T cells, TCR beta diversity dropped about linearly as age rose. Estimates of total diversity, which came from one million sequenced T cells, were considered to be underestimates.

The TCR was taken from a woman younger than 35 in good health. The sequenced sample was blood. The rearrangement uses TRBV6-1 and TRBJ1-2; weak D call: TRBD1 (5 bases). CDR3 sequence: CASSPRETEFTSGYTF. The CDR3 nucleotides are TGTGCCAGCAGCCCCCGGGAGACAGAGTTTACGAGTGGCTACACCTTC.